This TCR beta chain came from a study of cytomegalovirus exposure and HLA in healthy donors (dated by TCRdb to about 2017). Regarding the study in general: An earlier analysis of more than 550 of the donors reported around 280 Gb of sequence data and 100 million to 120 million unique TCR beta sequences obtained from 180 million or so T cells. Donor age, sex, ethnicity and CMV serostatus were compiled together with the repertoire data. Of the 300 to 450 genotyped donors, 65% to 90% fell in the genetic ancestry cluster associated with self-reported Caucasian donors. Using immunosequencing, the study profiled T cell repertoires from 666 subjects and related those repertoires to cytomegalovirus serostatus. To predict cytomegalovirus infection status, the study brought together high-throughput TCR immunosequencing, statistical association of individual TCRs with disease status, and machine learning. An early release that covered fewer than 800 HLA-typed donors contained around 300 gigabases of sequencing data and around 80 million unique TCR sequences. In a later analysis, previously published TCR beta repertoires from several hundred donors were re-analyzed and high-resolution HLA genotyping was added so that TCR occurrence patterns could be studied. Across approximately 400 genotyped donors of the cohort, an average of approximately 240,000 unique TCR beta nucleotide sequences per donor were sequenced, and roughly 18% of those sequences were non-productive. Roughly five DR-DQ haplotypes were handled as single units for association and clustering because linkage in the cohort was strong. In a later genetic analysis, genome-wide SNP genotypes for about three fifths of the 666 donors were used, and that subset was treated as a discovery cohort. Class I and class II HLA loci were covered by the typing at four-digit resolution. Every repertoire in the discovery cohort had been generated on one and the same sequencing platform. The study was designed to test whether signatures of past pathogen exposure could be identified by cataloging public T cell receptors. The number of donors typed differed by locus, with about 629-630 for A, B, C, DRB1 and DQB1, 522 for DQA1, nearly 610 for DPA1, and around 450 for DPB1. Rather than drawing on any new phenotypic data, the later analysis identified candidate immune exposures from TCR beta sequences and the way those sequences occurred across donors. An earlier analysis of around 540 of the donors applied high-throughput TCR beta sequencing to assess whether each TCR beta V gene segment acted as functional or pseudogenic. A separate validation cohort of 100 to 150 different subjects was used in addition to the approximately 610-subject first cohort. Results the study describes overall, beyond this receptor: The sequencing pipeline was judged likely to have produced a cluster of highly shared sequence variants as a technical artifact. At a false discovery rate of 0.05, a later analysis linked approximately 18,000 TCR beta sequences to specific HLA alleles. In a later analysis, most CMV-associated TCR beta chains were found to appear HLA-restricted, with HLA associations seemingly driven largely by CMV exposure. Across donors, most TCR sequences were observed very rarely, whereas some public TCRs were present in many individuals. Several of the top co-occurrence clusters appeared to be linked to parvovirus B19, influenza, CMV and Epstein-Barr virus, according to a later analysis. The 87-base-pair reads could not distinguish some IMGT-functional V segments, including TRBV6-2 and TRBV6-3, so those segments were excluded. In vitro tests confirmed that a few of the cytomegalovirus-associated TCR beta chains recognize cytomegalovirus antigens. In both the original and validation cohorts, the classifier was reported to diagnose cytomegalovirus status with high specificity and sensitivity. In an earlier analysis of about 540 of the donors, most TCR beta V segments were observed in productive rearrangements about 87% or about 30% of the time, broadly matching IMGT annotations. A further reported finding was that TCR beta sequences accurately predicted the HLA-A and HLA-B alleles for most subjects in the first cohort. Linkage disequilibrium might explain the correlated functional status among segregating V segments, but an unknown experimental factor could not be excluded. The only immune exposure information available for the cohort was CMV serostatus. The authors suggested that the approach could potentially be generalized to other disease states and immunological phenotypes. The presence/absence analyses assumed that sequencing depth was roughly uniform across donors, and that assumption may not be true. Strong co-occurrence of HLA alleles, especially DR and DQ, made assigning TCR associations to individual alleles difficult. This cohort had only TCR beta chains sequenced, and the lack of alpha or paired-chain data limited which features could be detected. In a later analysis, the rate of TCR association differed among HLA loci, with DRB1 alleles having the most associated TCRs and HLA-C alleles having the fewest. In a later genetic analysis, fewer N-insertions in productive TCRs were reported among donors in an Asian-associated ancestry cluster than the 666-donor mean. Because some donors lacked HLA typing at each locus, the association tests relied only on the typed subset. The earlier analysis of nearly 600 of the donors excluded 15 to 20 rarely observed V segments, including chromosome 9 orphons, because counts were too low. In a later analysis, HLA-associated TCR beta chains showed more clonal expansion and lower generation probabilities than non-associated chains that were equally common. A total of fewer than 200 TCR beta chains were listed by the study as associated with cytomegalovirus. V-gene and J-gene trimming of TCR beta chains was associated with a missense DCLRE1C variant in a later genetic analysis, and the association was replicated in an independent cohort.

Regarding this clone: Its antigen has not been determined. Base quality data are lacking; no much larger clone is found one base away.

Trimming accounts for 4 bases at V and 2 bases at J, while the number of junction bases matched to no gene is 18. The CDR3 spans 20 residues, from the cysteine through the phenylalanine. CDR3 DNA only is kept here, 60 bases in frame from base 1. The germline V gene specifies LGHNA as CDR1 and YSLEER as CDR2. The cohort comprised some 730 healthy bone marrow donors. At the time of sampling, every cohort member was nominally healthy, though immune exposures that went unrecorded were likely present. The donor tested CMV seronegative, placing the donor among the roughly 350 seronegative members of the cohort. A peripheral blood sample was collected from each donor, and TCR beta sequencing was performed on peripheral blood mononuclear cells. Genomic DNA was extracted from the blood cell samples with the Qiagen DNeasy Blood Extraction Kit. Libraries were prepared through the immunoSEQ multiplex PCR assay. For the multiplex PCR, a mixture combining 60 forward primers for TCR Vbeta segments and 13 reverse primers for TCR Jbeta segments was used. A multiplex PCR assay on genomic DNA amplified the CDR3 region of rearranged TCR beta genes. The amplified TCR beta libraries were sequenced on the Illumina HiSeq System as 87-base-pair reads. Concerning the study's data processing: Across the roughly 600 repertoires, a later analysis counted 75 million to 90 million unique TCR beta chains, around 11 million of which were shared by at least two donors. A nearest-neighbor algorithm error-corrected the raw reads and collapsed the reads into unique sequences, merging closely related sequences to remove PCR and sequencing errors. CDR3 sequences were aligned to IMGT reference sequences to assign V, D and J gene segments. For a sequence to be retained, a match of at least six nucleotides to both a V gene segment and a J gene segment was required. Rearrangements were classified as productive when the CDR3 lacked stop codons and remained in frame with V and J, and all other rearrangements were classified as non-productive. CDR3 was defined by IMGT convention, running from the second conserved V-encoded cysteine to the conserved J-encoded phenylalanine. Sequences without an unambiguous match to a single V gene segment were excluded from the earlier analysis of several hundred of the donors. In an earlier analysis of around 590 of the donors, a V segment was called functional when productive rearrangements were above 56.7%, and segregating when the standard deviation between donors exceeded 5%. To diagnose cytomegalovirus status from the catalog of TCR beta chain sequences, a statistical classification framework was built. A later analysis assigned V and J genes by comparing TCR nucleotide sequences with IMGT/GENE-DB human TR gene sequences. The TCRdist pipeline was used in a later analysis to assign CDR3 sequences and most-parsimonious VDJ recombination scenarios. A later analysis defined each TCR beta chain by its CDR3 amino acid sequence plus V-gene family, and excluded reads lacking a unique V-gene family. To address suspected cross-contamination and a sequencing artifact, a later analysis removed around 600 highly shared, low-generation-probability nucleotide sequences. A later analysis calculated a clonal expansion index for each public chain from normalized within-repertoire ranks of inferred template counts. A later analysis computed generation probabilities with a VDJ recombination model fitted to out-of-frame rearrangements, and checked the results against IGoR. Hypergeometric tests were used in a later analysis to score TCR-TCR, TCR-HLA and TCR-CMV co-occurrence, with a repertoire-size bias correction applied to the TCR pairs. In a later analysis, false discovery rates were estimated by permuting HLA or CMV assignments 20 times. A later analysis grouped co-occurring TCRs with DBSCAN, adding TCRdist sequence similarity when clustering within HLA-allele-positive subsets. For co-occurrence clustering, repertoires with fewer than 30,000 or more than 120,000 public chains were excluded, along with four to six repertoires with anomalous nucleotide sharing. Here the immuneACCESS table is served through TCRdb, limited to in-frame sequences with V and J called. Missing clones are a known gap in these copies; in checked studies unresolved V genes cover under half, and the rest lacks a known reason. D and trimming come from the DNA, and the V and J calls and clone size come from that table. The sample table shows about 200,000 clones, and about four fifths are seen once. The top ten clonotypes cover about 3% of the sample.

The chain employs TRBV4-3 and TRBJ2-3; a stretch of 10 junction bases matches TRBD2. The TCR originated in a man aged 30 to 45 in good health and CMV-seronegative. Sequenced sample: PBMCs. The CDR3 region: CASSPRFLESSGGITDTQYF. The nucleotide sequence reads as follows: TGCGCCAGCAGCCCACGATTCCTCGAGTCTAGCGGGGGAATCACAGATACGCAGTATTTT.